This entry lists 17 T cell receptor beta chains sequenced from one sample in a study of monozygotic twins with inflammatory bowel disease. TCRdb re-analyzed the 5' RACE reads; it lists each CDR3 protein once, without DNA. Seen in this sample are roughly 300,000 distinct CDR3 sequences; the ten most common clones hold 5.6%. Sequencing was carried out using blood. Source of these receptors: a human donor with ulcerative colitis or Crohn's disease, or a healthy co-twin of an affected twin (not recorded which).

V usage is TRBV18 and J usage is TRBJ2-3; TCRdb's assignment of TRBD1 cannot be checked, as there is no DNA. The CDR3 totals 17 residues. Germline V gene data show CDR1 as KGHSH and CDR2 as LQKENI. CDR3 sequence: CASSTRTGTGKPDTQYF. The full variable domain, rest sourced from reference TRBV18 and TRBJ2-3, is NAGVMQNPRHLVRRRGQEARLRCSPMKGHSHVYWYRQLPEEGLKFMVYLQKENIIDESGMPKERFSAEFPKEGPSILRIQQVVRGDSAAYFCASSTRTGTGKPDTQYFGPGTRLTVL.

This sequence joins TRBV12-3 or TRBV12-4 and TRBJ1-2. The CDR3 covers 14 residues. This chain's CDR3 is CASSFYLGSGGYTF.

The CDR3 loop is CASSLETHSLAQFF. The V and J genes are TRBV7-6 and TRBJ2-1. The length of the CDR3 is 14 residues. Germline CDR1 and CDR2: SGHVS and FNYEAQ.

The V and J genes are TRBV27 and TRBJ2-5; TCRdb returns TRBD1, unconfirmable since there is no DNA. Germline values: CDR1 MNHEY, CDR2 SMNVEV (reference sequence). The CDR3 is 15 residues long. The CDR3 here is CASSPKLWGGETQYF.

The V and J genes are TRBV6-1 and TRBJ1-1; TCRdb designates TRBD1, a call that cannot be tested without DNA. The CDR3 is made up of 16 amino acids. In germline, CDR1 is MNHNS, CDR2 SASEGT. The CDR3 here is CASSKRTGEVVTEAFF.

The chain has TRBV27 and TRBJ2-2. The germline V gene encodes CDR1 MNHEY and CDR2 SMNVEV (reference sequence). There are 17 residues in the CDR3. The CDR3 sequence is CASSLYDRSLNTGELFF.

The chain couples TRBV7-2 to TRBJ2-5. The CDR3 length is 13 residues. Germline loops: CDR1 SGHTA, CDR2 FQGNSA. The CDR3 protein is CASSTVHQETQYF.

The CDR3 is CASSFQFLRDGNTIYF. The J gene is TRBJ1-3, the V gene TRBV7-2; TCRdb picks TRBD1, but there is no DNA to check that call. This CDR3 has 16 residues. Germline V CDR1 and CDR2: SGHTA, FQGNSA. Supplemented by reference TRBV7-2 and TRBJ1-3, the full variable domain reads GAGVSQSPSNKVTEKGKDVELRCDPISGHTALYWYRQSLGQGLEFLIYFQGNSAPDKSGLPSDRFSAERTGGSVSTLTIQRTQQEDSAVYLCASSFQFLRDGNTIYFGEGSWLTVV.

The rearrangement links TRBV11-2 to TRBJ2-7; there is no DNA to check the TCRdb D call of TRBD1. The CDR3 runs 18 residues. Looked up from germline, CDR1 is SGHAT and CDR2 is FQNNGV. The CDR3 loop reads CASSYQLPGQAISYEQYF. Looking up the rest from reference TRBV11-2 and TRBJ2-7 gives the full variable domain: EAGVAQSPRYKIIEKRQSVAFWCNPISGHATLYWYQQILGQGPKLLIQFQNNGVVDDSQLPKDRFSAERLKGVDSTLKIQPAKLEDSAVYLCASSYQLPGQAISYEQYFGPGTRLTVT.

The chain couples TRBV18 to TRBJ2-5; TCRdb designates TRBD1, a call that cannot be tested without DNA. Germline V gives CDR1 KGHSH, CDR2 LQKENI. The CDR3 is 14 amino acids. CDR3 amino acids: CASSPVGARETQYF.

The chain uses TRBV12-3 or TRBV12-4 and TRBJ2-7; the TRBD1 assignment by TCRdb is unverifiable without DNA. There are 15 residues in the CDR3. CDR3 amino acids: CASRKGDRDRAEQYF.

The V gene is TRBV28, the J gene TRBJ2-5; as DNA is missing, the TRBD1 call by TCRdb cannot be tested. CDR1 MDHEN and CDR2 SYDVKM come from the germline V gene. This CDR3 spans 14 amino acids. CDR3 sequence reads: CASIGAVEQETQYF.

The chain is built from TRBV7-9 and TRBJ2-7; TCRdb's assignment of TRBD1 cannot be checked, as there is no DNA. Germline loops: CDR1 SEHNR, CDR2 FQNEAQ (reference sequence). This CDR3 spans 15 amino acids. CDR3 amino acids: CASSITGGSQYEQYF. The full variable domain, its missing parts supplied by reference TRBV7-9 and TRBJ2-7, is DTGVSQNPRHKITKRGQNVTFRCDPISEHNRLYWYRQTLGQGPEFLTYFQNEAQLEKSRLLSDRFSAERPKGSFSTLEIQRTEQGDSAMYLCASSITGGSQYEQYFGPGTRLTVT.

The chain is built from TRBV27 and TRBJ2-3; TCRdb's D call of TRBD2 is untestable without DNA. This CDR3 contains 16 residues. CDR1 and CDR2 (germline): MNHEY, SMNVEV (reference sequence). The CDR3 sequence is CASSSASGHDPDTQYF.

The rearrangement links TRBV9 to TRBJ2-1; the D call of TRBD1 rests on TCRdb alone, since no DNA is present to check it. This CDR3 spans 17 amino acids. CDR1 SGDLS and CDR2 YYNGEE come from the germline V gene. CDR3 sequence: CASSALGGRSSYNEQFF.

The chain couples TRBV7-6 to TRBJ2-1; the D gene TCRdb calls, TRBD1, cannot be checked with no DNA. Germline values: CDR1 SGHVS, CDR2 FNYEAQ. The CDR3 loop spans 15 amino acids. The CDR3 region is CASSLFGTGVNEQFF.

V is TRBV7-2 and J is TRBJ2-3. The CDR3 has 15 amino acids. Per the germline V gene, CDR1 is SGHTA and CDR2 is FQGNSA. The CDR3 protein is CASRPGRGSTDTQYF.